This paragraph reports one T cell receptor (beta chain). This clone was found once. No cognate antigen has been identified for it. Nothing much larger sits one base from this clone, and base qualities are not available. Genomic DNA was isolated from the sorted cells so that the TCRbeta CDR3 region could be sequenced. TCRbeta CDR3 regions were sequenced using the immunoSEQ Assay. What TCRdb holds here is the immuneACCESS table cut down to in-frame rearrangements. Part of the clones is not present; checked against another copy, under half of the missing clones reflect an unresolved V gene, and the others are unexplained. The sample table contains tens of thousands of clones; only one count was recorded for approximately 84% of them. The ten largest clones add up to under 2.5% of the sample. This entry comes from a study of OX40 agonist ivuxolimab in advanced cancers. Concerning the study at large: Ivuxolimab was an agonistic, fully human IgG2 monoclonal antibody directed against OX40 (CD134), a costimulatory receptor. A male proportion of around 80% and a mean age of roughly 55 years, ranging from roughly 23 to 79, were recorded for the dose-escalation cohort. Intravenous ivuxolimab was administered to patients every 2 weeks at six dose levels: 0.01, 0.1, 0.3, 1.5, 3 and 10 mg/kg. Partial responses were achieved by three dose-escalation patients, of whom one had hepatocellular carcinoma and two had cutaneous melanoma. The paper covers the monotherapy dose-escalation part of the phase I ivuxolimab trial, which included N ≈ 50 patients. Of the approximately 54 patients in dose escalation, about 20 had hepatocellular carcinoma, some 15 had melanoma, 9 had renal cell carcinoma and 9 had head and neck cancer. The point of sequencing TCRbeta in the periphery was to test whether ivuxolimab changed TCR sequence diversity and drove clonal T-cell expansion. Prior anti-PD-1, anti-PD-L1 or anti-CTLA-4 therapy was permitted, and about two fifths of dose-escalation patients had received checkpoint inhibitors. Broader findings and caveats from the paper: In the 0.1-3.0 mg/kg groups, partial responders had among the lowest normalized peripheral clonal expansion, particularly in CD8+ T cells. Low levels of normalized T-cell clonal expansion were also seen in some nonresponding patients. The antigen specificity of the clonally expanded peripheral T cells was not determined. At doses of 0.1 to 3.0 mg/kg, clonal expansion of both CD4+ and CD8+ blood T cells was observed from baseline to week 6. After ivuxolimab, more expanded clones were found on average in CD8+ T cells than in CD4+ T cells.

Patients with a history of autoimmune disease or receiving systemic immunosuppression were excluded from the trial. Peripheral blood for TCR sequencing was collected from all dose cohorts at baseline, on cycle 4 day 1, and on cycle 7 day 1. The samples were taken from a phase I, first-in-human, multicenter, open-label dose-escalation trial of ivuxolimab. Adults with locally advanced or metastatic melanoma, renal cell, hepatocellular, or head and neck squamous cell carcinoma were enrolled in the trial. Before TCR sequencing, CD4+ T cells and CD8+ T cells were sorted from peripheral blood as separate populations. The CDR3 goes from the cysteine to the phenylalanine over 15 residues. Just the 45-base CDR3 DNA is kept, in frame starting at base 1. A distance of 11 bases separates the germline ends of V and J, which lose 6 bases and 0 bases respectively. CDR1 LNHDA and CDR2 SQIVND were looked up in the germline V gene (reference sequence).

This TCR was sampled from an adult with an advanced solid tumor such as melanoma, head and neck, liver or kidney cancer. Recombination connected TRBV19 to TRBJ1-4, with a weak D call of TRBD1 (5 bases match). The input for sequencing was CD4+ or CD8+ T cells sorted from blood, taken in a trial of the OX40 agonist ivuxolimab. This receptor carries the CDR3 CASRRQHATNEKLFF. In nucleotide form, the sequence is TGTGCCAGTAGGAGACAGCATGCAACTAATGAAAAACTGTTTTTT.